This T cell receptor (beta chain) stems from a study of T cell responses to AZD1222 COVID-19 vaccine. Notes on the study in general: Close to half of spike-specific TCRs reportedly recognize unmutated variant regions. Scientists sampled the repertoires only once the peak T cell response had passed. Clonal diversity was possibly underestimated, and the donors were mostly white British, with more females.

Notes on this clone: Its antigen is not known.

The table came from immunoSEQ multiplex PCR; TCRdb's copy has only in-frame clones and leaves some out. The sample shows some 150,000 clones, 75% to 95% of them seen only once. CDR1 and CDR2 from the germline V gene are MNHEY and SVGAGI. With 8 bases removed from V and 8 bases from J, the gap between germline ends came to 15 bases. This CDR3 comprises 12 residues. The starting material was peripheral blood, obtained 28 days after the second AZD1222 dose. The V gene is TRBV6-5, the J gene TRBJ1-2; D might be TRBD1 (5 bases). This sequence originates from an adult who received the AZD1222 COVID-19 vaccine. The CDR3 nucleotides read TGTGCCAGCTCTTTTCAGGGAAGCGGCTACACCTTC. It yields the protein CASSFQGSGYTF.